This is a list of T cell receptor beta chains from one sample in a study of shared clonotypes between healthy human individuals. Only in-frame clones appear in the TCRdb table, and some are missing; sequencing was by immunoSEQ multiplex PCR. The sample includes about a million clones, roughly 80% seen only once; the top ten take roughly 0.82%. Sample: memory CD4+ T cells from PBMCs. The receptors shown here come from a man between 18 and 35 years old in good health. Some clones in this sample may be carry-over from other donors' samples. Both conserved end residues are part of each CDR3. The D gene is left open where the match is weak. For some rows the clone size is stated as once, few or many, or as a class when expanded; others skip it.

CDR3 protein: CASSLAQGAAGTQYF
CDR3 DNA: TGCGCCAGCAGCTTGGCGCAGGGGGCGGCAGGGACCCAGTACTTC
D gene: TRBD1
V gene: TRBV5-1
clone size: -
J gene: TRBJ2-5

CDR3 protein: CASSPGGVAEAFF
CDR3 DNA: TGTGCCAGCAGCCCAGGGGGAGTGGCTGAAGCTTTCTTT
D gene: TRBD1
V gene: TRBV7-2
clone size: many
J gene: TRBJ1-1

CDR3 protein: CASSLGDRRQETQYF
CDR3 DNA: TGTGCCAGCAGCTTAGGGGACCGGCGCCAAGAGACCCAGTACTTC
D gene: -
V gene: TRBV7-9
clone size: -
J gene: TRBJ2-5

CDR3 protein: CASSHLDGADTQYF
CDR3 DNA: TGTGCCAGCAGCCATCTTGACGGGGCAGATACGCAGTATTTT
D gene: -
V gene: TRBV4-2
clone size: -
J gene: TRBJ2-3

CDR3 protein: CASSRLEFQETQYF
CDR3 DNA: TGTGCCAGCAGCCGGCTGGAGTTCCAAGAGACCCAGTACTTC
D gene: -
V gene: TRBV5-5
clone size: -
J gene: TRBJ2-5

CDR3 protein: CASSQVMRTGSNYGYTF
CDR3 DNA: TGTGCCAGCAGCCAAGTAATGCGGACAGGGAGTAACTATGGCTACACCTTC
D gene: TRBD1
V gene: TRBV4-2
clone size: -
J gene: TRBJ1-2

CDR3 protein: CASSHNVALLGEQYF
CDR3 DNA: TGTGCCAGCAGCCATAATGTCGCCCTGCTGGGGGAGCAGTACTTC
D gene: -
V gene: TRBV5-4
clone size: -
J gene: TRBJ2-7

CDR3 protein: CASSRDRAETQYF
CDR3 DNA: TGTGCCAGCAGCAGGGACAGGGCAGAGACCCAGTACTTC
D gene: TRBD1
V gene: TRBV5-4
clone size: once
J gene: TRBJ2-5

CDR3 protein: CASSASRWDEQYF
CDR3 DNA: TGTGCCAGCAGCGCTTCTCGGTGGGACGAGCAGTACTTC
D gene: -
V gene: TRBV11-2
clone size: -
J gene: TRBJ2-7

CDR3 protein: CASSVRDSYLELFF
CDR3 DNA: TGTGCCAGCAGTGTACGGGACAGCTACCTCGAACTGTTTTTT
D gene: TRBD1
V gene: TRBV6-1
clone size: -
J gene: TRBJ1-4

CDR3 protein: CASSLVGFDNIQYF
CDR3 DNA: TGTGCCAGCAGCTTAGTAGGGTTTGATAACATTCAGTACTTC
D gene: -
V gene: TRBV7-2
clone size: once
J gene: TRBJ2-4

CDR3 protein: CASSLDRAENYEQYF
CDR3 DNA: TGTGCCAGCAGCTTAGACCGGGCTGAGAACTACGAGCAGTACTTC
D gene: -
V gene: TRBV7-2
clone size: -
J gene: TRBJ2-7

CDR3 protein: CASTGSRGNQPQHF
CDR3 DNA: TGTGCCAGTACCGGGTCCCGGGGCAATCAGCCCCAGCATTTT
D gene: -
V gene: TRBV19
clone size: -
J gene: TRBJ1-5

CDR3 protein: CASSLQGARANEKLFF
CDR3 DNA: TGCGCCAGCAGCCTACAGGGGGCGCGGGCTAATGAAAAACTGTTTTTT
D gene: TRBD1
V gene: TRBV5-1
clone size: -
J gene: TRBJ1-4

CDR3 protein: CASSEGAVDEQYF
CDR3 DNA: TGTGCCAGCAGCGAGGGGGCGGTGGACGAGCAGTACTTC
D gene: TRBD1
V gene: TRBV6-1
clone size: -
J gene: TRBJ2-7

CDR3 protein: CASSHQGVETQYF
CDR3 DNA: TGCGCCAGCAGCCATCAGGGGGTGGAGACCCAGTACTTC
D gene: TRBD1
V gene: TRBV4-1
clone size: -
J gene: TRBJ2-5

CDR3 protein: CATQGVGQPQHF
CDR3 DNA: TGTGCCACCCAGGGGGTCGGCCAACCCCAGCATTTT
D gene: TRBD1
V gene: TRBV7-9
clone size: -
J gene: TRBJ1-5

CDR3 protein: CASSLGLAGGGSYNEQFF
CDR3 DNA: TGTGCCAGCAGCTTGGGGCTAGCGGGAGGGGGCTCCTACAATGAGCAGTTCTTC
D gene: TRBD2
V gene: TRBV5-8
clone size: -
J gene: TRBJ2-1

CDR3 protein: CASSPTGSYSYEQYF
CDR3 DNA: TGTGCCAGCTCTCCCACAGGGTCCTACTCCTACGAGCAGTACTTC
D gene: -
V gene: TRBV18
clone size: -
J gene: TRBJ2-7

CDR3 protein: CATSGQLSYEQYF
CDR3 DNA: TGCGCCACCTCGGGACAGTTGTCCTACGAGCAGTACTTC
D gene: TRBD1
V gene: TRBV10-2
clone size: few
J gene: TRBJ2-7

CDR3 protein: CASSKNYEQYF
CDR3 DNA: TGTGCCAGCAGTAAAAACTACGAGCAGTACTTC
D gene: -
V gene: TRBV6-6
clone size: few
J gene: TRBJ2-7

CDR3 protein: CASSSLGSGQGYEQYF
CDR3 DNA: TGTGCCAGCAGCTCCCTCGGGTCGGGACAGGGGTACGAGCAGTACTTC
D gene: TRBD1
V gene: TRBV7-2
clone size: -
J gene: TRBJ2-7

CDR3 protein: CASSQRQGYNEQFF
CDR3 DNA: TGTGCCAGCAGTCAAAGACAGGGATACAATGAGCAGTTCTTC
D gene: TRBD1
V gene: TRBV27
clone size: -
J gene: TRBJ2-1

CDR3 protein: CAWSGTGNQPQHF
CDR3 DNA: TGTGCCTGGAGTGGTACAGGGAATCAGCCCCAGCATTTT
D gene: -
V gene: TRBV30
clone size: -
J gene: TRBJ1-5

CDR3 protein: CASSQTRQGMRF
CDR3 DNA: TGCGCCAGCAGCCAAACCCGACAGGGGATGCGCTTC
D gene: TRBD1
V gene: TRBV4-3
clone size: many
J gene: TRBJ1-2

CDR3 protein: CASSLDVNYGYTF
CDR3 DNA: TGTGCCAGCAGCTTGGACGTAAACTATGGCTACACCTTC
D gene: -
V gene: TRBV7-9
clone size: -
J gene: TRBJ1-2

CDR3 protein: CASSRMTQQFF
CDR3 DNA: TGTGCCAGCAGCAGAATGACACAGCAGTTCTTC
D gene: -
V gene: TRBV5-8
clone size: -
J gene: TRBJ2-1

CDR3 protein: CASSVEGLGRQYF
CDR3 DNA: TGTGCCAGCAGCGTAGAGGGACTAGGTCGGCAGTACTTC
D gene: TRBD2
V gene: TRBV9
clone size: few
J gene: TRBJ2-7

CDR3 protein: CASSWYTGNTEAFF
CDR3 DNA: TGTGCCAGCAGCTGGTATACAGGGAACACTGAAGCTTTCTTT
D gene: -
V gene: TRBV7-2
clone size: -
J gene: TRBJ1-1

CDR3 protein: CASSGRNGYTF
CDR3 DNA: TGTGCCAGCAGTGGACGGAATGGCTACACCTTC
D gene: -
V gene: TRBV28
clone size: -
J gene: TRBJ1-2

CDR3 protein: CASSRRTSPFYEQFF
CDR3 DNA: TGTGCCAGCAGTCGGAGGACTAGCCCTTTCTATGAGCAGTTCTTC
D gene: TRBD2
V gene: TRBV2
clone size: -
J gene: TRBJ2-1

CDR3 protein: CASSLGTSGKDIQYF
CDR3 DNA: TGTGCCAGCAGCTTAGGTACTAGCGGGAAAGACATTCAGTACTTC
D gene: TRBD2
V gene: TRBV7-6
clone size: once
J gene: TRBJ2-4

CDR3 protein: CASGPPGQDEQFF
CDR3 DNA: TGTGCTAGTGGCCCCCCGGGCCAAGATGAGCAGTTCTTC
D gene: -
V gene: TRBV12-5
clone size: -
J gene: TRBJ2-1

CDR3 protein: CASSLVREAQYF
CDR3 DNA: TGTGCCAGCAGCTTGGTCAGGGAGGCGCAGTATTTT
D gene: -
V gene: TRBV5-6
clone size: -
J gene: TRBJ2-3

CDR3 protein: CASSVVVVYEQYF
CDR3 DNA: TGTGCCAGCAGTGTAGTGGTAGTTTACGAGCAGTACTTC
D gene: -
V gene: TRBV2
clone size: -
J gene: TRBJ2-7

CDR3 protein: CASFDRGDTGELFF
CDR3 DNA: TGTGCCAGCTTCGACAGGGGGGACACCGGGGAGCTGTTTTTT
D gene: TRBD1
V gene: TRBV7-9
clone size: -
J gene: TRBJ2-2

CDR3 protein: CASSLQGSNTGELFF
CDR3 DNA: TGTGCCAGCAGCTTACAGGGCTCGAACACCGGGGAGCTGTTTTTT
D gene: -
V gene: TRBV11-1
clone size: -
J gene: TRBJ2-2

CDR3 protein: CASTGGYNEQFF
CDR3 DNA: TGTGCCAGTACGGGCGGTTACAATGAGCAGTTCTTC
D gene: -
V gene: TRBV19
clone size: -
J gene: TRBJ2-1

CDR3 protein: CASSLVGAPHNEQFF
CDR3 DNA: TGTGCCAGCAGCTTGGTGGGGGCCCCCCACAATGAGCAGTTCTTC
D gene: -
V gene: TRBV5-6
clone size: few
J gene: TRBJ2-1

CDR3 protein: CASTLAPGGFGDTQYF
CDR3 DNA: TGTGCCAGCACCCTTGCCCCAGGGGGCTTCGGGGATACGCAGTATTTT
D gene: TRBD1
V gene: TRBV5-8
clone size: -
J gene: TRBJ2-3